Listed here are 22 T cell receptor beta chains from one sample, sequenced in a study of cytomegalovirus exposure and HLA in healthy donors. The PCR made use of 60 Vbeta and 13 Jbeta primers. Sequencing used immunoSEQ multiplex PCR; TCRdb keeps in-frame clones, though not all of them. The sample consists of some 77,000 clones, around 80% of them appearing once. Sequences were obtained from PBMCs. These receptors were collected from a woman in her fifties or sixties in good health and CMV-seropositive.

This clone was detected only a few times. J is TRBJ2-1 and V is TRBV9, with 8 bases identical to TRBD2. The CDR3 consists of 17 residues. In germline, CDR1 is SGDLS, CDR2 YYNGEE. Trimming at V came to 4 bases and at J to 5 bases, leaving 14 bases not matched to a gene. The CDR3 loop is CASSPRRAGGPNNEQFF. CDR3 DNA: TGTGCCAGCAGCCCCCGACGGGCGGGGGGCCCCAACAATGAGCAGTTCTTC.

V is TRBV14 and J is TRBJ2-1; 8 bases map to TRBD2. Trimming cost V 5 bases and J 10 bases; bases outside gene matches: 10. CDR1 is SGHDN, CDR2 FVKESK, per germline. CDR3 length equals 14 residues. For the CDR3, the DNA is TGTGCCAGCAGCGAGCCTAGCGGGCTACGGGAGCAGTTCTTC. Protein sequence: CASSEPSGLREQFF.

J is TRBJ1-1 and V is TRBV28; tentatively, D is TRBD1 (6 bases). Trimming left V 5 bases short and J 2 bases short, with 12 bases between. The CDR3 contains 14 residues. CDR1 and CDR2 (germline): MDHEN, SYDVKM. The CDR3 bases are TGTGCCAGCAGTGAGGGAGGGGGAAACACTGAAGCTTTCTTT. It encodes CASSEGGGNTEAFF.

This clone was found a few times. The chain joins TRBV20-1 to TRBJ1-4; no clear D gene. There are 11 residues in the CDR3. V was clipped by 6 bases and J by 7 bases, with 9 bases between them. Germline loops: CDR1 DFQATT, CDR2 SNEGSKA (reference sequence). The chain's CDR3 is CSAIPGEKLFF. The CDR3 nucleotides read TGCAGTGCCATCCCAGGTGAAAAACTGTTTTTT.

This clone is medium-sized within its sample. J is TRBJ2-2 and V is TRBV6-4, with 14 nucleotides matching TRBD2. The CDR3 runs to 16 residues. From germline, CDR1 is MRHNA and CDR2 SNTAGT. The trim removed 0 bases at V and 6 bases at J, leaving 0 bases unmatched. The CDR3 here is CASSDSGLAGAGELFF. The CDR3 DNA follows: TGTGCCAGCAGTGACTCGGGACTAGCGGGAGCCGGGGAGCTGTTTTTT.

CDR3 sequence (DNA): TGTGCCAGCAGTGAAACAGGAGACAGCTATGGCTACACCTTC. This encodes CASSETGDSYGYTF. The genes are TRBV6-1 and TRBJ1-2; D possibly corresponds to TRBD1 (5 bases). V was trimmed by 2 bases and J by 4 bases, leaving 11 bases between them. The germline V gene has CDR1 MNHNS and CDR2 SASEGT. The CDR3 loop spans 14 amino acids.

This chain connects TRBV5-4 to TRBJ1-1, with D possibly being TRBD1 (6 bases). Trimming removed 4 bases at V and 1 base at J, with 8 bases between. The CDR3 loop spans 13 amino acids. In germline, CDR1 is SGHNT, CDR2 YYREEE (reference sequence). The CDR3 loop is CASSMTGNTEAFF. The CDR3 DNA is TGTGCCAGCAGCATGACAGGGAACACTGAAGCTTTCTTT.

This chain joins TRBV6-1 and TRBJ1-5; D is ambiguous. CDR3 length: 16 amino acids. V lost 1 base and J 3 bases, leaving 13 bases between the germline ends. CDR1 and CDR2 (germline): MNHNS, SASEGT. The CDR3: CASSEDVGRFNQPQHF. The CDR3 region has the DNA TGTGCCAGCAGTGAAGACGTGGGCCGTTTCAATCAGCCCCAGCATTTT.

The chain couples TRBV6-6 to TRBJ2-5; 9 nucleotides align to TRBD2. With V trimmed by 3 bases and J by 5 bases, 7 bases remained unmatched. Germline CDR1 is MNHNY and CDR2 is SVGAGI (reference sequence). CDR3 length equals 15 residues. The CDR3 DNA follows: TGTGCCAGCAGTTATGGCGGGGGGGCCGTGGAGACCCAGTACTTC. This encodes CASSYGGGAVETQYF.

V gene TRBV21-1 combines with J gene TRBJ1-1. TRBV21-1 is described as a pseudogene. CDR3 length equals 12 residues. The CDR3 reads CASPPRGGEAFF. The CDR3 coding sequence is TGTGCCAGCCCCCCACGAGGCGGTGAAGCTTTCTTT.

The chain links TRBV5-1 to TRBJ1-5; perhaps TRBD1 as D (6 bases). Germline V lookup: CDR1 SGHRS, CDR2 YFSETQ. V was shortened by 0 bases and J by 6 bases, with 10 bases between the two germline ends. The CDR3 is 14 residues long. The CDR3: CASSLAGGAQPQHF. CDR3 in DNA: TGCGCCAGCAGCTTGGCCGGGGGGGCTCAGCCCCAGCATTTT.

CDR3 in amino acids: CASSARPHRGQLNTEAFF. The CDR3 bases are TGTGCCAGCAGCGCTCGACCCCACAGGGGGCAATTGAACACTGAAGCTTTCTTT. This chain uses TRBV7-3 with TRBJ1-1, with 9 bases that match TRBD1. The length of the CDR3 is 18 residues. Germline CDR1 and CDR2: SGHTA and FQGTGA. The V segment lost 5 bases and the J segment 0 bases; nucleotides outside the gene matches: 13.

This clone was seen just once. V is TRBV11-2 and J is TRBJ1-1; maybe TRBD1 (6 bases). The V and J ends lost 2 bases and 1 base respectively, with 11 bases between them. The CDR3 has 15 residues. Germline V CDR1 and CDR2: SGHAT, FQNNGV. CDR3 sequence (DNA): TGTGCCAGCAGCTTAAGGGACAACGAGAACACTGAAGCTTTCTTT. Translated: CASSLRDNENTEAFF.

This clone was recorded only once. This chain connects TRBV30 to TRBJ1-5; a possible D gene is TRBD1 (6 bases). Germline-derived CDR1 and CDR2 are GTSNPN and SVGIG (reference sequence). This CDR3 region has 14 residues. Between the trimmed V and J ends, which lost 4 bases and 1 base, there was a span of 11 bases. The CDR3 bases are TGTGCCTGGAACCAGGGGAAGAGCAATCAGCCCCAGCATTTT. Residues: CAWNQGKSNQPQHF.

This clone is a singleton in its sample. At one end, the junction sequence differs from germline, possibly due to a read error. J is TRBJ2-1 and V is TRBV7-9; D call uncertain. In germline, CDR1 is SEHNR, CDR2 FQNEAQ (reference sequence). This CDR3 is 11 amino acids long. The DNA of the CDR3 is TGTTCCAGCAGCTTCTTCAATGAGCAGTTCTTC. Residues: CSSSFFNEQFF.

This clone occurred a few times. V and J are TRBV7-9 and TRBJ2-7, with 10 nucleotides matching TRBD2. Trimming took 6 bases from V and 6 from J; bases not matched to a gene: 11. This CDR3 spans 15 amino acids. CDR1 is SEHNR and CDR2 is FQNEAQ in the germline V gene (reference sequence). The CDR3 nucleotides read TGTGCCAGCAGTTTTAGCGGGAGGATAAGCGGCGAGCAGTACGTC. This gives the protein CASSFSGRISGEQYV.

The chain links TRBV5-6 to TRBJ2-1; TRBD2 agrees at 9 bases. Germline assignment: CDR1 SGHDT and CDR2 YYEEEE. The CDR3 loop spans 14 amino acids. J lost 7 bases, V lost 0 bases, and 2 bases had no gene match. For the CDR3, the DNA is TGTGCCAGCAGCTTGGGACTAGCGGAGAATGAGCAGTTCTTC. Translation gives CASSLGLAENEQFF.

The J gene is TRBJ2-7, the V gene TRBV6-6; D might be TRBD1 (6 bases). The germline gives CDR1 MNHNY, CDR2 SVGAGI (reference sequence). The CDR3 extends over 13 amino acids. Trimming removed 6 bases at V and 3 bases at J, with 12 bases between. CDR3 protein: CASRSGTNYEQYV. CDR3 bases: TGTGCCAGCAGGTCCGGGACAAACTACGAGCAGTACGTC.

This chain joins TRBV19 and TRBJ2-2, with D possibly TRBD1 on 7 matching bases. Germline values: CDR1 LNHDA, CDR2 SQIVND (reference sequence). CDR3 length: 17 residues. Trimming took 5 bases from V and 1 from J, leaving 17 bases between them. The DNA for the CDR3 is TGTGCCAGTAGTCGGACAGGTGGGGGGCTGAACACCGGGGAGCTGTTTTTT. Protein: CASSRTGGGLNTGELFF.

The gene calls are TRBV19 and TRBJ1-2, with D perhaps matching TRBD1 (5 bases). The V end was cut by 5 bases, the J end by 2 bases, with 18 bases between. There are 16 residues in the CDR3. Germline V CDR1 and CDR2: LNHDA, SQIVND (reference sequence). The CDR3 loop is CASSPNGPAGNYGYTF. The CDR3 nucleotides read TGTGCCAGTAGTCCAAACGGGCCGGCAGGGAACTATGGCTACACCTTC.

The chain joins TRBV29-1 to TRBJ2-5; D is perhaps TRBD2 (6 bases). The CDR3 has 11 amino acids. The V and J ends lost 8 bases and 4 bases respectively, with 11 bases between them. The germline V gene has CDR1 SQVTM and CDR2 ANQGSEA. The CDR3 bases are TGCAGCTTCAGGGAGGCAGAGACCCAGTACTTC. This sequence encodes CSFREAETQYF.

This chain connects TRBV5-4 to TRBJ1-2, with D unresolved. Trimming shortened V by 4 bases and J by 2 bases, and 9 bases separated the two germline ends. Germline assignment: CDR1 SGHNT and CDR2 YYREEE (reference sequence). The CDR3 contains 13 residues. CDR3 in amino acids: CASSTTLNYGYTF. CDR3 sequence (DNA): TGTGCCAGCAGCACGACACTCAACTATGGCTACACCTTC.